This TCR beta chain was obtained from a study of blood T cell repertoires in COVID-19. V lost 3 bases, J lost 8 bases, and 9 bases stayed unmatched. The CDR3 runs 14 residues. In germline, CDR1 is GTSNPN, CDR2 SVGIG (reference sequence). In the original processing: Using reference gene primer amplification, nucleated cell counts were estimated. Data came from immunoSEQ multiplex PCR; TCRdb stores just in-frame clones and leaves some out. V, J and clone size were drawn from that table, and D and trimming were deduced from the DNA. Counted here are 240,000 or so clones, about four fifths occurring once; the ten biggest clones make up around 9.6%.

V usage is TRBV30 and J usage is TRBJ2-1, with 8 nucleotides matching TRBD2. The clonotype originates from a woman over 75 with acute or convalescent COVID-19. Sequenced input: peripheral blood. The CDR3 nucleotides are TGTGCCTGGAGCGAAGGGCTAGCGGGCTATGAGCAGTTCTTC. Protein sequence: CAWSEGLAGYEQFF.